The 4 T cell receptor beta chains presented below share a single source sample, sequenced in a study of CD8 T cells in Susac syndrome. With random hexamers, roughly 0.45 to 1 ug RNA was reverse transcribed. TCRdb independently ran MiXCR on the immunoSEQ multiplex PCR reads; one entry per CDR3 protein. The table records around 170,000 distinct CDR3 sequences, approximately 90% of them present only once. Source material: CD4+ T cells from PBMCs. These receptors were collected from a human donor in good health.

The gene calls are TRBV1 and TRBJ1-6. TRBV1 is termed a pseudogene. The length of the CDR3 is 16 residues. CDR3: CTSSQDPRTYNSPLHF. In nucleotides, the CDR3 is TGCACCAGCAGCCAAGATCCTAGGACCTATAATTCACCCCTCCACTTT.

The V and J genes are TRBV30 and TRBJ2-2; D is unclear. The CDR3 runs to 16 residues. The germline V and J ends were trimmed by 2 bases and 0 bases, with 13 bases remaining between them. CDR1 is GTSNPN, CDR2 SVGIG, per germline (reference sequence). The CDR3 coding sequence is TGTGCCTGGAGTTCCATCTATTCTGCGAACACCGGGGAGCTGTTTTTT. The encoded protein is CAWSSIYSANTGELFF.

The V gene is TRBV6-5, the J gene TRBJ1-1; 9 bases fit TRBD1. The CDR3 covers 16 residues. CDR1 is MNHEY, CDR2 SVGAGI, per germline. Trimming cost V 4 bases and J 3 bases; bases outside gene matches: 9. The CDR3 region has the DNA TGTGCCAGCAGTTGGAGACAGGGGGAATGGGACACTGAAGCTTTCTTT. Translated, it gives CASSWRQGEWDTEAFF.

The V gene is TRBV7-2, the J gene TRBJ2-3; D is undetermined. Germline lookup yields CDR1 SGHTA and CDR2 FQGNSA. With 10 bases removed from V and 2 bases from J, the gap between germline ends came to 13 bases. The CDR3 sequence is 13 residues long. CDR3 sequence reads: CAIRADYTDTQYF. The CDR3 DNA reads as TGTGCCATCCGGGCCGATTACACAGATACGCAGTATTTT.